This T cell receptor beta chain was sequenced during a study of T cell responses to AZD1222 COVID-19 vaccine. The study's findings and limits: At baseline, just 5 or 6 AZD1222 recipients tested seropositive. Regions 160-218 and 743-854 dominated among vaccine-associated CD4 TCRs spanning spike. There were mostly white British donors and more females than males, and clonal diversity was possibly underestimated.

Clones were read by immunoSEQ multiplex PCR, and TCRdb kept only the in-frame ones, dropping some. The sample lists more than 150,000 clones; roughly 94% were seen once. There are a few counts of this clone. The target antigen is unknown. V shed 7 bases and J shed 6 bases, with 19 bases lying between them. The CDR3 sequence is 15 residues long. Germline V gene sequence: CDR1 LNHDA, CDR2 SQIVND (reference sequence). The V call is TRBV19, the J call TRBJ2-1, with a weak D call TRBD2 (6 bases). The sequencing here drew on peripheral blood, taken on day 0 of AZD1222 vaccination. This clonotype was obtained from an adult in good health. CDR3 nucleotides: TGTGCCAGTACCTCCGGGACTTCTCCCAGCAATGAGCAGTTCTTC. Amino acid sequence: CASTSGTSPSNEQFF.